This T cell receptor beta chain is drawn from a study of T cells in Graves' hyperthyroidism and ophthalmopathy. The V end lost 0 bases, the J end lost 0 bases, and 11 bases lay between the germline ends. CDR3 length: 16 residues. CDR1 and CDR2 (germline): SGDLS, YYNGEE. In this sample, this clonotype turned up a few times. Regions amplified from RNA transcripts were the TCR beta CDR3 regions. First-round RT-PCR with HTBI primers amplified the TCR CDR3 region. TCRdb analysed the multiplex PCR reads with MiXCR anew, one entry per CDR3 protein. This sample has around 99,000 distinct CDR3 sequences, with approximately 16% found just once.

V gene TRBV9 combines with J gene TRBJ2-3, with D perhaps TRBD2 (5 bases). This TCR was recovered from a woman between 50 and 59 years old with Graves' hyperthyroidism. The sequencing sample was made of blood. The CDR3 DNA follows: TGTGCCAGCAGCGTAGGGGCTAGCCCTAGCACAGATACGCAGTATTTT. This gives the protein CASSVGASPSTDTQYF. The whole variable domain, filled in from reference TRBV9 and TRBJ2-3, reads DSGVTQTPKHLITATGQRVTLRCSPRSGDLSVYWYQQSLDQGLQFLIQYYNGEERAKGNILERFSAQQFPDLHSELNLSSLELGDSALYFCASSVGASPSTDTQYFGPGTRLTVL.